One sample yielded the 4 T cell receptor beta chains listed below, sequenced in a study of shared clonotypes between healthy human individuals. Measured with immunoSEQ multiplex PCR; TCRdb has only the in-frame clones, and not every one. The profile shows around 2.5 million clones, approximately 93% of them singletons. Sequencing was done on a sample of naive CD4+ T cells from PBMCs. Subset here: CD45RA+ positively selected. Source of these receptors: a man aged 18 to 30 in good health. Some clones in this sample may be carry-over from other donors' samples.

The chain has TRBV10-3 and TRBJ1-5; 10 bases agree with TRBD1. Germline V gene lookup returns CDR1 ENHRY and CDR2 SYGVKD. Trimming cost V 4 bases and J 7 bases; bases outside gene matches: 4. This CDR3 is built from 14 residues. CDR3 protein: CAISGDRGGQPQHF. CDR3 nucleotide sequence: TGTGCCATCAGTGGGGACAGGGGTGGACAGCCCCAGCATTTT.

CDR3 amino acids: CASSSLGATDTQYF. In DNA, the CDR3 is TGCGCCAGCAGCTCACTAGGGGCCACAGATACGCAGTATTTT. The chain uses TRBV5-1 and TRBJ2-3, with D perhaps assigned TRBD1 or TRBD2 (5 bases each). V lost 3 bases and J lost 2, with 10 bases in between. The V gene's germline CDR1 is SGHRS and CDR2 YFSETQ. The CDR3 extends over 14 amino acids.

V and J are TRBV30 and TRBJ2-3; perhaps D is TRBD1 or TRBD2 (6 bases each). Germline V gene data show CDR1 as GTSNPN and CDR2 as SVGIG (reference sequence). The CDR3 contains 15 residues. Trimming shortened V by 0 bases and J by 4 bases, and 14 bases separated the two germline ends. CDR3 in DNA: TGTGCCTGGAGTGTAGGACAGTGGGGGGCAGATACGCAGTATTTT. This gives the protein CAWSVGQWGADTQYF. Drawing the rest from reference TRBV30 and TRBJ2-3, the complete variable domain is SQTIHQWPATLVQPVGSPLSLECTVEGTSNPNLYWYRQAAGRGLQLLFYSVGIGQISSEVPQNLSASRPQDRQFILSSKKLLLSDSGFYLCAWSVGQWGADTQYFGPGTRLTVL.

The rearrangement joins TRBV28 to TRBJ2-1; tentatively, D is TRBD2 (6 bases). Trimming took 8 bases from V and 2 from J, leaving 13 bases between them. This CDR3 has 14 amino acids. Germline V lookup: CDR1 MDHEN, CDR2 SYDVKM. The CDR3 reads CASQGTGAYNEQFF. The CDR3 region has the DNA TGTGCCAGCCAAGGAACGGGAGCCTACAATGAGCAGTTCTTC.